This passage covers 29 T cell receptor beta chains from one sample sequenced in a study of OX40 agonist ivuxolimab in advanced cancers. Here immunoSEQ multiplex PCR was the method, and the copy in TCRdb shows in-frame clones only, minus some. The sample has 40,000 to 50,000 clones, approximately 80% seen once. Sequencing was performed on CD4+ or CD8+ T cells sorted from blood, taken in a trial of the OX40 agonist ivuxolimab. Source of these receptors: an adult with an advanced solid tumor such as melanoma, head and neck, liver or kidney cancer.

This clone came up once. Within the sample, other DNA sequences also encode this same CDR3. V and J are TRBV9 and TRBJ2-3, with D hard to call. The CDR3 is 14 amino acids. From germline, CDR1 is SGDLS and CDR2 YYNGEE. V lost 0 bases, J lost 2 bases, and 7 bases lay in between. The CDR3 here is CASSVGQDTDTQYF. The CDR3 bases are TGTGCCAGCAGCGTAGGCCAAGACACAGATACGCAGTATTTT.

The J gene is TRBJ2-1, the V gene TRBV21-1; the D call of TRBD2 is as the table states it, not checked on the DNA. TRBV21-1 is a pseudogene segment. This CDR3 is 20 amino acids long. The CDR3 region is CASSKDIGSGGSSSYNEQFF. CDR3 DNA: TGTGCCAGCAGCAAAGATATAGGAAGCGGGGGGTCGAGCTCCTACAATGAGCAGTTCTTC.

In this sample, this clone turned up once. This chain connects TRBV7-9 to TRBJ2-7; D unclear. CDR1 and CDR2 from the germline V gene are SEHNR and FQNEAQ (reference sequence). V lost 7 bases and J 5 bases, leaving 18 bases between the germline ends. This CDR3 region has 14 residues. The CDR3 loop reads CASTKSAAADEQYF. In nucleotides, the CDR3 is TGTGCCAGCACCAAGTCCGCGGCAGCTGACGAGCAGTACTTC.

The rearrangement uses TRBV6-5 and TRBJ1-2, with TRBD1 matching 7 bases. V dropped 6 bases and J dropped 4; count of bases not matched to a gene: 11. Germline lookup yields CDR1 MNHEY and CDR2 SVGAGI. The CDR3 is 15 amino acids. The CDR3 here is CASRDPLTGVYGYTF. Here the CDR3 DNA reads TGTGCCAGCAGAGACCCCCTCACAGGGGTCTATGGCTACACCTTC.

V gene TRBV19 combines with J gene TRBJ1-1, with D tentatively TRBD1 (6 bases). V shed 4 bases and J shed 3 bases, with 15 bases lying between them. Germline V gives CDR1 LNHDA, CDR2 SQIVND (reference sequence). The CDR3 runs 15 residues. The CDR3 region has the DNA TGTGCCAGTAGTACTCATCTAGGGGGGGACACTGAAGCTTTCTTT. This codes for CASSTHLGGDTEAFF.

V is TRBV19 and J is TRBJ1-3; D gene unclear. Germline V gene sequence: CDR1 LNHDA, CDR2 SQIVND (reference sequence). The CDR3 loop spans 13 amino acids. V lost 3 bases to trimming and J lost 4 bases, with 7 bases between them. Written as DNA, the CDR3 is TGTGCCAGTAGTATGAGTTGGGGAAACACCATATATTTT. Translation gives CASSMSWGNTIYF.

The chain has TRBV5-1 and TRBJ2-7; D uncertain. Per germline, CDR1 SGHRS and CDR2 YFSETQ. The CDR3 spans 13 residues. V lost 2 bases to trimming and J lost 3 bases, with 9 bases between them. CDR3 loop: CASSFSSGYEQYF. For the CDR3, the DNA is TGCGCCAGCAGCTTCTCCTCGGGCTACGAGCAGTACTTC.

This clone is termed medium-sized. CDR3 coding DNA: TGTGCCAGCAGTCAGAGAGGGGAAGAGACCCAGTACTTC. Its protein is CASSQRGEETQYF. The V and J genes are TRBV25-1 and TRBJ2-5; perhaps D is TRBD1 or TRBD2 (5 bases each). This CDR3 comprises 13 residues. Trimming left V 5 bases short and J 3 bases short, with 10 bases between. Germline V lookup: CDR1 MGHDK, CDR2 SYGVNS.

This chain joins TRBV5-6 and TRBJ1-5; 8 bases are a match to TRBD1. V shed 3 bases, J shed 7 bases, and the junction held 9 bases outside the gene matches. The CDR3 is 15 residues long. CDR1 and CDR2 from the germline V gene are SGHDT and YYEEEE. CDR3 DNA: TGTGCCAGCAGCTCACAGGGGGATGAGGGACAGCCCCAGCATTTT. This gives the protein CASSSQGDEGQPQHF.

In its sample, this clone is medium-sized (0.01 to 0.1%). The rearrangement uses TRBV2 and TRBJ2-7; the D is unclear. Germline lookup yields CDR1 SNHLY and CDR2 FYNNEI. The V gene lost 5 bases and the J gene lost 6 bases, with 11 bases spanning the gap. This CDR3 region has 12 residues. In DNA, the CDR3 is TGTGCCAGCAGTCCCTACCAAAGCGAGCAGTACTTC. Amino acids: CASSPYQSEQYF.

V gene TRBV6-1 combines with J gene TRBJ1-1; D uncertain. The CDR3 runs to 15 residues. Germline values: CDR1 MNHNS, CDR2 SASEGT. V was cut by 2 bases and J by 0 bases, with 10 bases left in between. The DNA of the CDR3 is TGTGCCAGCAGTGAAACGGTGGGCATGAACACTGAAGCTTTCTTT. It specifies CASSETVGMNTEAFF.

The genes are TRBV30 and TRBJ1-6, with a weak D call TRBD1 (5 bases). The CDR3 length is 13 residues. The V and J ends lost 4 bases and 7 bases respectively, with 11 bases between them. CDR1 and CDR2 (germline): GTSNPN, SVGIG (reference sequence). This CDR3 reads CAWKNGGNSPLHF. The CDR3 DNA reads TGTGCCTGGAAGAACGGGGGAAATTCACCCCTCCACTTT.

CDR3 sequence (DNA): TGTGCCAGCAACGAAAGGGGCCCCCTGGAGACCCAGTACTTC. Amino acid sequence: CASNERGPLETQYF. The V call is TRBV9, the J call TRBJ2-5; tentative D call: TRBD1 (5 bases). This CDR3 is 14 amino acids long. CDR1 is SGDLS, CDR2 YYNGEE, per germline. Between the trimmed V and J ends, which lost 6 bases and 5 bases, there was a span of 17 bases.

V is TRBV7-2 and J is TRBJ2-2, with D maybe TRBD1 (6 bases). With 3 bases removed from V and 1 base from J, the gap between germline ends came to 9 bases. This CDR3 is built from 15 residues. Germline loops: CDR1 SGHTA, CDR2 FQGNSA. The DNA for the CDR3 is TGTGCCAGCAGCTTGTGGGGACAGAACACCGGGGAGCTGTTTTTT. Its protein product is CASSLWGQNTGELFF.

CDR3 region: CASSLAGSPEYNEQFF. In DNA, the CDR3 is TGTGCCAGCAGCTTAGCGGGATCTCCCGAGTACAATGAGCAGTTCTTC. The chain couples TRBV7-2 to TRBJ2-1; D unresolved. Trimming removed 0 bases at V and 4 bases at J, with 13 bases between. This CDR3 is 16 amino acids long. Germline V lookup: CDR1 SGHTA, CDR2 FQGNSA.

This rearrangement joins TRBV30 to TRBJ1-1; D remains unclear. This CDR3 is 12 amino acids long. The germline CDR1 and CDR2 sequences are GTSNPN and SVGIG (reference sequence). Trimming cost V 2 bases and J 0 bases, with 4 bases left between them. The CDR3 DNA follows: TGTGCCTGGAGTCCAATGAACACTGAAGCTTTCTTT. Its protein product is CAWSPMNTEAFF.

CDR3 protein: CASSPPLADYNEQFF. For the CDR3, the DNA is TGTGCCAGCTCACCACCACTAGCGGACTACAATGAGCAGTTCTTC. The chain is built from TRBV18 and TRBJ2-1; 8 bases fit TRBD2. V gave up 0 bases and J gave up 3 bases; unmatched junction bases: 1. The length of the CDR3 is 15 residues. Germline loops: CDR1 KGHSH, CDR2 LQKENI.

V and J are TRBV23-1 and TRBJ2-5; TRBD2 might be the D (6 bases). TRBV23-1 is flagged as an ORF with uncertain function. The length of the CDR3 is 15 residues. Trimming took 6 bases from V and 2 from J, leaving 16 bases between them. CDR3 sequence: CASSENGAGQETQYF. For the CDR3, the DNA is TGCGCCAGCAGCGAAAACGGGGCGGGGCAAGAGACCCAGTACTTC.

This chain uses TRBV5-1 with TRBJ2-1; 8 bases line up with TRBD1. Per germline, CDR1 SGHRS and CDR2 YFSETQ. This CDR3 comprises 14 residues. The ends lost 0 bases at V and 7 bases at J; junction bases unmatched: 3. CDR3 coding DNA: TGCGCCAGCAGCTTGGAGGGACAGGTGAATGAGCAGTTCTTC. Protein product: CASSLEGQVNEQFF.

The V call is TRBV29-1, the J call TRBJ2-3; 7 bases are a match to TRBD1. The V gene's germline CDR1 is SQVTM and CDR2 ANQGSEA. The CDR3 totals 12 residues. With V trimmed by 8 bases and J by 4 bases, 6 bases remained unmatched. DNA for the CDR3: TGCAGCTGCGGACAGGTTCCAGATACGCAGTATTTT. Protein product: CSCGQVPDTQYF.

This chain connects TRBV18 to TRBJ2-3; no definite D call. Germline-derived CDR1 and CDR2 are KGHSH and LQKENI. The CDR3 contains 15 residues. Trimming removed 2 bases at V and 5 bases at J, with 14 bases between. The CDR3 nucleotides are TGTGCCAGCTCACCAATAGGGTCTTTTGGAGATACGCAGTATTTT. It specifies CASSPIGSFGDTQYF.

The chain carries TRBV6-5 and TRBJ2-2, with D maybe TRBD1 (8 bases). V was shortened by 2 bases and J by 4 bases, with 11 bases between the two germline ends. Germline CDR1 and CDR2: MNHEY and SVGAGI. There are 15 residues in the CDR3. The CDR3 protein is CASSYTGGGTGELFF. The DNA for the CDR3 is TGTGCCAGCAGTTACACAGGGGGGGGCACCGGGGAGCTGTTTTTT.

The V gene is TRBV5-1, the J gene TRBJ1-1, with 7 nucleotides matching TRBD1. V gave up 6 bases and J gave up 2 bases; unmatched junction bases: 7. In germline, CDR1 is SGHRS, CDR2 YFSETQ. The CDR3 contains 14 residues. The CDR3 nucleotides are TGCGCCAGCACCCGGACAGGACTCAACACTGAAGCTTTCTTT. Protein: CASTRTGLNTEAFF.

This clone was seen a single time. The chain combines TRBV6-5 with TRBJ1-1, with D hard to call. CDR3 length equals 11 residues. CDR1 is MNHEY and CDR2 is SVGAGI in the germline V gene. Deletions cut 7 bases from V and 7 bases from J, with 10 bases between. The CDR3, as DNA: TGTGCCAGCAATGGGGTAGGTGAAGCTTTCTTT. It translates to CASNGVGEAFF.

This clone was seen only a few times. This chain joins TRBV11-3 and TRBJ2-7; D possibly corresponds to TRBD1 (6 bases). V lost 3 bases and J lost 5, with 14 bases in between. CDR3 length: 14 residues. CDR1 and CDR2 (germline): SGHNT, YENEEA. The CDR3 reads CASSFNRDRNEQYF. The CDR3 DNA reads as TGTGCCAGCAGCTTCAACAGGGATCGGAACGAGCAGTACTTC.

This chain connects TRBV30 to TRBJ2-2; the D is unclear. Per the germline V gene, CDR1 is GTSNPN and CDR2 is SVGIG (reference sequence). The CDR3 extends over 13 amino acids. V was shortened by 0 bases and J by 6 bases, with 8 bases between the two germline ends. The CDR3, as DNA: TGTGCCTGGAGTGTGCTTGAGGCCGGGGAGCTGTTTTTT. This gives the protein CAWSVLEAGELFF.

This chain connects TRBV6-1 to TRBJ1-2, with D maybe TRBD1 (5 bases). This CDR3 is built from 12 residues. Germline assignment: CDR1 MNHNS and CDR2 SASEGT. V lost 5 bases and J lost 6, with 10 bases in between. The CDR3: CASSWTINGYTF. The CDR3 region has the DNA TGTGCCAGCAGTTGGACAATAAATGGCTACACCTTC.

This clone was picked up a small number of times. The V call is TRBV28, the J call TRBJ2-3; no firm D call. CDR1 MDHEN and CDR2 SYDVKM come from the germline V gene. This CDR3 comprises 17 residues. The V end lost 1 base, the J end lost 0 bases, and 14 bases lay between the germline ends. The CDR3 DNA sequence: TGTGCCAGCAGTTTATCCCCCGGAGCGTCTAGCACAGATACGCAGTATTTT. This translates into CASSLSPGASSTDTQYF.

This chain joins TRBV4-1 and TRBJ1-6, with D unresolved. The germline gives CDR1 MGHRA, CDR2 YSYEKL. V was pared by 0 bases and J by 0 bases, with 12 bases between. There are 18 residues in the CDR3. This CDR3 is CASSQDGRQSSYNSPLHF. The CDR3 coding sequence is TGCGCCAGCAGCCAAGATGGGAGGCAGAGCTCCTATAATTCACCCCTCCACTTT.